This TCR beta chain was obtained from a study of blood T cell repertoires in COVID-19. In the study overall: Acute-phase and convalescent COVID-19 samples originated in the United States, Italy and Spain. PBMCs, B-cell-depleted T cells, or T cells provided the cDNA or gDNA that made up the material.

It was during active infection that Seattle patients were enrolled and then longitudinally followed. Original data processing: Using reference gene primer amplification, nucleated cell counts were estimated. This table comes from immunoSEQ multiplex PCR, and its TCRdb copy is limited to in-frame clones, with some not included. That table is the source of V, J and clone size, and D and trimming were worked out from the DNA. The data hold over 100,000 clones, with 85% to 90% observed a single time. This clonotype originated in a man between 60 and 70 years old with COVID-19, enrolled during active disease. Sample: peripheral blood.

CDR3: CASSRTGNQGMGGYTF. Written as DNA, the CDR3 is TGTGCCAGCAGCCGGACAGGGAATCAGGGGATGGGTGGCTACACCTTC. The J gene is TRBJ1-2, the V gene TRBV28, with TRBD1 matching over 8 bases. The CDR3 consists of 16 residues. The V gene's germline CDR1 is MDHEN and CDR2 SYDVKM. The V gene end was trimmed by 6 bases and the J gene end by 7 bases; junction bases not matched to a gene: 16.